A single sample gave rise to the 17 T cell receptor beta chains below, sequenced in a study of siplizumab effects on memory and regulatory T cells. The method was immunoSEQ multiplex PCR; TCRdb's version includes in-frame clones alone and lacks a portion of them. The sample has about 100,000 clones; about 90% are singletons. Material for sequencing was CD4+ T cells sorted from blood. The source is a human donor in good health.

The rearrangement joins TRBV6-5 to TRBJ2-5, with D unresolved. The end of the DNA is better explained by TRBJ2-7, so the J call may be wrong. The CDR3 consists of 12 residues. Germline V gene lookup returns CDR1 MNHEY and CDR2 SVGAGI. The CDR3 here is CASSYSGIEQYF. The CDR3, as DNA: TGTGCCAGCAGTTACTCGGGGATCGAGCAGTACTTC.

V is TRBV4-3 and J is TRBJ1-1; D gene uncertain. Germline V gene lookup returns CDR1 LGHNA and CDR2 YSLEER. V lost 4 bases and J 1 base, leaving 10 bases between the germline ends. The CDR3 is 14 residues long. The CDR3 DNA follows: TGCGCCAGCAGCCTAGAAGGTGAGAACACTGAAGCTTTCTTT. Translation: CASSLEGENTEAFF.

The chain carries TRBV5-1 and TRBJ2-4, with 11 bases that match TRBD1. The CDR3 covers 15 residues. Germline CDR1 reads SGHRS; CDR2 reads YFSETQ. V lost 4 bases and J lost 6; bases outside the gene matches: 6. CDR3: CASSRGQGVSNIQYF. CDR3 sequence (DNA): TGCGCCAGCAGCCGGGGACAGGGGGTGTCAAACATTCAGTACTTC.

This chain connects TRBV10-2 to TRBJ1-5; unclear D gene. Germline V gene sequence: CDR1 WSHSY, CDR2 SAAADI. The CDR3 runs to 16 residues. V lost 6 bases and J 0 bases, leaving 15 bases between the germline ends. Here the CDR3 DNA reads TGCGCCAGCAGGGAAGGCCTGGGGAATAGCAATCAGCCCCAGCATTTT. Translating gives CASREGLGNSNQPQHF.

V usage is TRBV6-5 and J usage is TRBJ2-5; TRBD2 aligns across 9 bases. J gave up 5 bases and V 7 bases, and 11 bases lay outside the gene matches. The germline gives CDR1 MNHEY, CDR2 SVGAGI. The CDR3 is 15 amino acids. The CDR3 loop is CASTDSGGEWETQYF. The CDR3 coding sequence is TGTGCCAGCACCGATAGCGGGGGCGAATGGGAGACCCAGTACTTC.

V gene TRBV7-2 combines with J gene TRBJ1-5, with TRBD1 matching 7 bases. Germline trimming cut 5 bases from V and 7 bases from J; bases unmatched to any gene: 8. Per germline, CDR1 SGHTA and CDR2 FQGNSA. The CDR3 spans 14 residues. CDR3 sequence (DNA): TGTGCCAGCAGCCTAAACAGGGGCCAACAGCCCCAGCATTTT. Translation: CASSLNRGQQPQHF.

This sequence joins TRBV5-6 and TRBJ1-2; no definite D call. The CDR3 has 14 amino acids. CDR1 is SGHDT, CDR2 YYEEEE, per germline. Trimming took 0 bases from V and 4 from J, leaving 10 bases between them. The CDR3 spells CASSLGSPTYGYTF. The CDR3, as DNA: TGTGCCAGCAGCTTGGGGTCTCCCACCTATGGCTACACCTTC.

This clone was seen only a few times. V and J are TRBV28 and TRBJ1-2; tentatively, D is TRBD1 (6 bases). Trimming shortened V by 4 bases and J by 4 bases, and 16 bases separated the two germline ends. CDR1 and CDR2 from the germline V gene are MDHEN and SYDVKM. This CDR3 comprises 15 residues. This CDR3 is CASSYGGGTLYGYTF. In nucleotides, the CDR3 is TGTGCCAGCAGTTATGGAGGGGGAACCCTCTATGGCTACACCTTC.

This sequence joins TRBV7-2 and TRBJ2-1, with D uncertain. V was cut by 5 bases and J by 0 bases, with 14 bases left in between. CDR3 length: 16 amino acids. Per germline, CDR1 SGHTA and CDR2 FQGNSA. The CDR3 region is CASSPRLQISYNEQFF. CDR3 in DNA: TGTGCCAGCAGCCCGCGACTCCAAATCTCCTACAATGAGCAGTTCTTC.

This chain uses TRBV7-2 with TRBJ2-1; D is ambiguous. CDR1 and CDR2 (germline): SGHTA, FQGNSA. The CDR3 sequence is 13 residues long. Trimming shortened V by 6 bases and J by 2 bases, and 8 bases separated the two germline ends. For the CDR3, the DNA is TGTGCCAGCAGGGAAAATGCCTACAATGAGCAGTTCTTC. Residues: CASRENAYNEQFF.

The chain joins TRBV6-6 to TRBJ2-7; 11 bases are shared with TRBD2. Germline lookup yields CDR1 MNHNY and CDR2 SVGAGI (reference sequence). This CDR3 has 15 residues. With V trimmed by 5 bases and J by 4 bases, 7 bases remained unmatched. The CDR3 sequence: CASSNSGGATYEQYF. The CDR3 bases are TGTGCCAGCAGTAATAGCGGGGGGGCGACGTACGAGCAGTACTTC.

This clone was seen once. This rearrangement joins TRBV25-1 to TRBJ2-5; 8 nucleotides align to TRBD1. The CDR3 is 15 amino acids. Germline lookup yields CDR1 MGHDK and CDR2 SYGVNS. V was pared by 2 bases and J by 3 bases, with 5 bases of the junction left unmatched. The CDR3 sequence is CASSERRQGKETQYF. The CDR3 DNA follows: TGTGCCAGCAGTGAACGGAGACAGGGGAAAGAGACCCAGTACTTC.

The chain joins TRBV19 to TRBJ2-1, with 9 bases fitting TRBD2. The CDR3 sequence is 13 residues long. The V gene end was trimmed by 10 bases and the J gene end by 7 bases; junction bases not matched to a gene: 8. Germline V gene sequence: CDR1 LNHDA, CDR2 SQIVND (reference sequence). The CDR3 bases are TGTGCCACCGTTAGCGGGGGTTTGAATGAGCAGTTCTTC. The encoded protein is CATVSGGLNEQFF.

The V gene is TRBV28, the J gene TRBJ2-7, with no clear D. V was pared by 8 bases and J by 4 bases, with 15 bases between. This CDR3 has 13 amino acids. The germline gives CDR1 MDHEN, CDR2 SYDVKM. This CDR3 is CASFGDALYEQYF. Written as DNA, the CDR3 is TGTGCCAGCTTTGGGGATGCCTTGTACGAGCAGTACTTC.

The V gene is TRBV6-1, the J gene TRBJ2-1; D is uncertain. V lost 8 bases, J lost 6 bases, and 14 bases lay in between. CDR1 and CDR2 (germline): MNHNS, SASEGT. This CDR3 is 13 amino acids long. The CDR3 sequence is CASDETPPNEQFF. The DNA of the CDR3 is TGTGCCAGCGACGAGACCCCTCCCAATGAGCAGTTCTTC.

This chain connects TRBV6-1 to TRBJ1-2; the D gene is possibly TRBD1 (6 bases). Germline-derived CDR1 and CDR2 are MNHNS and SASEGT. The CDR3 totals 16 residues. V lost 1 base to trimming and J lost 2 bases, with 14 bases between them. In nucleotides, the CDR3 is TGTGCCAGCAGTGAAGTAGGCAGGGGAAGGAACTATGGCTACACCTTC. Translation: CASSEVGRGRNYGYTF.

This chain connects TRBV5-1 to TRBJ2-1; D may be TRBD1 (5 bases). Germline V gene lookup returns CDR1 SGHRS and CDR2 YFSETQ. CDR3 length equals 15 residues. V dropped 5 bases and J dropped 0 bases, with 12 bases sitting between them. The CDR3 nucleotides are TGCGCCAGCAGAGAGGACACGAGCTCCTACAATGAGCAGTTCTTC. Its translation: CASREDTSSYNEQFF. Looking up the rest from reference TRBV5-1 and TRBJ2-1 gives the full variable domain: KAGVTQTPRYLIKTRGQQVTLSCSPISGHRSVSWYQQTPGQGLQFLFEYFSETQRNKGNFPGRFSGRQFSNSRSEMNVSTLELGDSALYLCASREDTSSYNEQFFGPGTRLTVL.